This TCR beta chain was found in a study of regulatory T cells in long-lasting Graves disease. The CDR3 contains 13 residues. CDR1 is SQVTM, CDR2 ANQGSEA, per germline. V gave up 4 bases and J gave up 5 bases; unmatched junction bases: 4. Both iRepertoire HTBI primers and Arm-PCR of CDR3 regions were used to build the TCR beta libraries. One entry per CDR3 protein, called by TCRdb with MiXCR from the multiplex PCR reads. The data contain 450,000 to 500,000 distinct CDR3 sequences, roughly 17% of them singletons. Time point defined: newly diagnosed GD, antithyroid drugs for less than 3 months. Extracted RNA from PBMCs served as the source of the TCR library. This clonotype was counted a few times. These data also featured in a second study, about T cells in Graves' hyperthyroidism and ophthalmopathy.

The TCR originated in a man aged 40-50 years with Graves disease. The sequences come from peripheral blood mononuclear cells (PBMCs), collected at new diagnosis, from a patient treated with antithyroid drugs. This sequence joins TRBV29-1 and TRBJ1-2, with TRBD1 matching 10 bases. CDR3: CSVVGTGVYGYTF. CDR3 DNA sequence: TGCAGCGTTGTTGGGACAGGGGTTTATGGCTACACCTTC.